These T cell receptor beta chains were read from a single sample in a study of PD-L1 blockade in urothelial cancer. Measured with immunoSEQ multiplex PCR; TCRdb has only the in-frame clones, and not every one. The data show about 44,000 clones, roughly nine tenths seen once. Sample: PBMCs, taken around atezolizumab (anti-PD-L1) treatment. The receptors were gathered from a man in his sixties or seventies with urothelial cancer. The CDR3 runs from the conserved cysteine through the conserved F or W. A D gene is named only where the DNA matches it firmly. Clone size is stated in some rows and not others, as once, few, many or a class when expanded.

v_gene	abundance	len	j_gene	d_gene	CDR3nt	CDR3aa
TRBV19	.	16	TRBJ2-7	TRBD2	TGTGCCAGTAGTATTAATGGGGCAGCGGGAGTATACGAGCAGTACTTC	CASSINGAAGVYEQYF
TRBV2	.	14	TRBJ2-5	TRBD1	TGTGCCAGCAGTGTCCGGGACAGGACGGAGACCCAGTACTTC	CASSVRDRTETQYF
TRBV29-1	.	16	TRBJ2-2	TRBD2	TGCAGCGCCGTAAAAGGGACTAGCGGGACCACCGGGGAGCTGTTTTTT	CSAVKGTSGTTGELFF
TRBV5-1	.	16	TRBJ2-3	TRBD2	TGCGCCAGCAGCTTGGGTAGCGGGAGGACCACAGATACGCAGTATTTT	CASSLGSGRTTDTQYF
TRBV28	.	15	TRBJ2-7	.	TGTGCCAGCACCCTGGGCAGTGCGGGCTCTTACGAGCAGTACTTC	CASTLGSAGSYEQYF
TRBV2	.	14	TRBJ2-2	TRBD1	TGTGCCAGTACAGGGGGTATTGGTACCGGGGAGCTGTTTTTT	CASTGGIGTGELFF
TRBV6-5	.	15	TRBJ2-1	TRBD2	TGTGCCAGCAGTTTTGGACTAGCGAGAAGGGATGAGCAGTTCTTC	CASSFGLARRDEQFF
TRBV2	once	15	TRBJ1-4	.	TGTGCCAGCAGTGAAGAATGGCAGGGAACCGGAAAACTGTTTTTT	CASSEEWQGTGKLFF
TRBV19	few	13	TRBJ2-5	.	TGTGCCAGTGGGTGGCTAGGCCAAGAGACCCAGTACTTC	CASGWLGQETQYF
TRBV5-5	.	15	TRBJ2-3	TRBD1	TGTGCCAGCAGCTTCTGGGACAGGGGGGAAGCTACGCAGTATTTT	CASSFWDRGEATQYF
TRBV5-1	.	15	TRBJ2-5	.	TGCGCCAGCAGCTTGCCTGCGGGCGGACAAGAGACCCAGTACTTC	CASSLPAGGQETQYF
TRBV10-3	.	15	TRBJ2-5	TRBD2	TGTGCCATCAGTGAGTCACTAGCGCAGAAAGAGACCCAGTACTTC	CAISESLAQKETQYF
TRBV27	.	16	TRBJ1-2	TRBD1	TGTGCCAGCAGCCCGAACCACCGGGACAGGGCCTATGGCTACACCTTC	CASSPNHRDRAYGYTF
TRBV28	.	14	TRBJ2-2	TRBD1	TGTGCCAGCATCCAGGGGGCGAACACCGGGGAGCTGTTTTTT	CASIQGANTGELFF
TRBV2	.	13	TRBJ2-1	TRBD2	TGTGCCAGCAACGGACTAGCGTCGAATGAGCAGTTCTTC	CASNGLASNEQFF
TRBV5-1	once	19	TRBJ2-6	.	TGCGCCAGCAGCCAAGACGAACAGGGATTGAGGGCTGGGGCCAACGTCCTGACTTTC	CASSQDEQGLRAGANVLTF
TRBV10-2	once	17	TRBJ2-7	TRBD2	TGCGCCAGCAGTGGTGGACTAGCGGGAGGGAGAGGACACGAGCAGTACTTC	CASSGGLAGGRGHEQYF
TRBV7-2	.	13	TRBJ1-2	.	TGTGCCAGCAGCCCTCCAGGGTCCCATGGCTACACCTTC	CASSPPGSHGYTF
TRBV19	.	14	TRBJ2-1	.	TGTGCCAGTAGTCCCTGGACACCCTACAATGAGCAGTTCTTC	CASSPWTPYNEQFF
TRBV28	few	15	TRBJ1-2	.	TGTGCCAGCACCGTGGGCGGTGGACAGTACTATGGCTACACCTTC	CASTVGGGQYYGYTF
TRBV5-8	.	16	TRBJ1-5	TRBD1	TGTGCCAGCAGCCTATTCACCGGGACAGGGGATCAGCCCCAGCATTTT	CASSLFTGTGDQPQHF
TRBV27	.	15	TRBJ2-4	.	TGTGCCAGCAGGCCGCTTACTAGCACAAAAGGAATTCAGTACTTC	CASRPLTSTKGIQYF
TRBV9	.	15	TRBJ2-2	.	TGTGCCAGCAGCGTGGGAGTGTCTGGCACCGGGGAGCTGTTTTTT	CASSVGVSGTGELFF
TRBV5-1	.	14	TRBJ1-2	TRBD1	TGCGCCAGCAGCGCGGAGACAGGGGGCGGTGGCTACACCTTC	CASSAETGGGGYTF
TRBV5-4	once	15	TRBJ2-1	TRBD2	TGTGCCAGCAGCTGGGGCCAGCGGGAGAACAATGAGCAGTTCTTC	CASSWGQRENNEQFF
TRBV29-1	.	14	TRBJ2-7	TRBD2	TGCAGCGTTGTTTTAGCGGGAGGGCCGGGGGAGCAGTACTTC	CSVVLAGGPGEQYF
TRBV6-5	.	15	TRBJ2-1	TRBD2	TGTGCCAGCAAACCTCAGCGGGAGGGCTGGAATGAGCAGTTCTTC	CASKPQREGWNEQFF
TRBV11-2	.	13	TRBJ1-2	.	TGTGCCAGCAGCCCATCCGGGGGAGGAGGCTACACCTTC	CASSPSGGGGYTF
TRBV2	.	12	TRBJ2-3	.	TGTGCCAGCGGACTTAGCACAGATACGCAGTATTTT	CASGLSTDTQYF
TRBV6-5	.	12	TRBJ1-2	.	TGTGCCAGCAGTACAGTTGACTATGGCTACACCTTC	CASSTVDYGYTF
TRBV14	.	13	TRBJ2-2	.	TGTGCCAGCGCTGAAACCGCGACCGGGGAGCTGTTTTTT	CASAETATGELFF
TRBV15	.	15	TRBJ1-1	TRBD1	TGTGCCACCAGCGAACAGGGGGCGGGGAACACTGAAGCTTTCTTT	CATSEQGAGNTEAFF
TRBV20-1	.	11	TRBJ2-1	TRBD2	TGCAGTTATAGGGAGGGCAATGAGCAGTTCTTC	CSYREGNEQFF
TRBV2	.	17	TRBJ2-2	TRBD2	TGTGCCAGCAGCCAAACTAGCGGGAGGGCCGGGGCCGGGGAGCTGTTTTTT	CASSQTSGRAGAGELFF
TRBV25-1	.	14	TRBJ1-4	TRBD1	TGTGCCAGCAGTGAATACAGGGGGCATGAAAAACTGTTTTTT	CASSEYRGHEKLFF
TRBV28	large	16	TRBJ1-4	TRBD1	TGTGCCAGCAGTTTCGTGACAGGGGGCGGCGATGAAAAACTGTTTTTT	CASSFVTGGGDEKLFF
TRBV4-1	.	15	TRBJ2-7	.	TGCGCCAGCAGCCAAGAAGGCAGGAACCTCTACGAGCAGTACTTC	CASSQEGRNLYEQYF